The 23 T cell receptor beta chains below come from one sample, sequenced in a study of CD8+ T cells in alopecia areata. Regarding treatment: oral pan-JAK inhibitor, 5-10 mg twice daily. The authors extracted RNA and reverse transcribed it into cDNA as the sequencing template. Here immunoSEQ multiplex PCR was the method, and the copy in TCRdb shows in-frame clones only, minus some. The table has 150,000 to 200,000 clones, approximately 57% seen once. Material: CD4+ T cells sorted from blood, obtained at week 24, from a patient treated with tofacitinib. Every receptor here comes from a human donor with alopecia areata.

A remark on this clone: Other DNA sequences within the sample encode an identical CDR3. The V call is TRBV6-5, the J call TRBJ1-6; D gene ambiguous. Trimming stripped 5 bases from V and 11 bases from J, with 10 bases between. There are 12 residues in the CDR3. Germline loops: CDR1 MNHEY, CDR2 SVGAGI. The CDR3 sequence is CASSRPEAPLHF. Here the CDR3 DNA reads TGTGCCAGCAGTAGACCAGAGGCACCCCTCCACTTT.

The V and J genes are TRBV7-2 and TRBJ1-5; a possible D gene is TRBD1 (5 bases). This CDR3 has 14 residues. Deletions cut 2 bases from V and 6 bases from J, with 11 bases between. Germline CDR1 is SGHTA and CDR2 is FQGNSA. The CDR3 DNA reads TGTGCCAGCAGCTTACGGGTGAGGGGTCAGCCCCAGCATTTT. Protein product: CASSLRVRGQPQHF.

This clone was counted a single time. The chain recombines TRBV9 with TRBJ2-7, with D maybe TRBD1 (6 bases). The germline V gene has CDR1 SGDLS and CDR2 YYNGEE. Between the trimmed V and J ends, which lost 3 bases and 2 bases, there was a span of 15 bases. There are 15 residues in the CDR3. The CDR3 reads CASSAHQGLAYEQYF. For the CDR3, the DNA is TGTGCCAGCAGCGCTCATCAGGGGTTGGCCTACGAGCAGTACTTC.

The chain employs TRBV5-1 and TRBJ2-3; 8 bases are shared with TRBD2. Germline CDR1 reads SGHRS; CDR2 reads YFSETQ. The V and J ends lost 1 base and 4 bases, in that order; junction bases with no gene match: 5. The CDR3 contains 15 residues. Written as DNA, the CDR3 is TGCGCCAGCAGCTTGAGGGGACTAGGGGCAGATACGCAGTATTTT. Its translation: CASSLRGLGADTQYF.

The rearrangement joins TRBV30 to TRBJ2-5, with a weak D call TRBD2 (6 bases). CDR3 size: 16 residues. In germline, CDR1 is GTSNPN, CDR2 SVGIG (reference sequence). Trimming shortened V by 0 bases and J by 1 base, and 15 bases separated the two germline ends. The CDR3 loop reads CAWSVRGGVGQETQYF. DNA of the CDR3: TGTGCCTGGAGTGTACGAGGAGGGGTTGGCCAAGAGACCCAGTACTTC.

This clone was counted only a few times. The chain joins TRBV29-1 to TRBJ1-2; possible D gene TRBD1, 6 bases. Germline loops: CDR1 SQVTM, CDR2 ANQGSEA. CDR3 size: 13 residues. V was clipped by 4 bases and J by 0 bases, with 9 bases between them. In DNA form, the CDR3 reads TGCAGCGTTGGACAGGTAGCTAACTATGGCTACACCTTC. Translation: CSVGQVANYGYTF.

This clone has just a few counts. The rearrangement links TRBV27 to TRBJ1-1; a possible D gene is TRBD1 (5 bases). Trimming cost V 7 bases and J 1 base, with 13 bases left between them. CDR3 length: 14 residues. Germline V gives CDR1 MNHEY, CDR2 SMNVEV (reference sequence). The CDR3 reads CASIALGTNTEAFF. CDR3 coding DNA: TGTGCCAGCATTGCCCTAGGGACGAACACTGAAGCTTTCTTT.

A few counts support this clone. This chain connects TRBV4-1 to TRBJ2-6, with 10 bases fitting TRBD1. Per the germline V gene, CDR1 is MGHRA and CDR2 is YSYEKL. V shed 2 bases, J shed 3 bases, and the junction held 7 bases outside the gene matches. CDR3 size: 18 residues. The CDR3 protein is CASSQTRQGARGANVLTF. The CDR3 nucleotides are TGCGCCAGCAGCCAAACCCGACAGGGGGCGCGTGGGGCCAACGTCCTGACTTTC.

The table lists this clone with a few counts. The genes are TRBV29-1 and TRBJ2-1; D is possibly TRBD2 (6 bases). The CDR3 totals 14 residues. Germline V CDR1 and CDR2: SQVTM, ANQGSEA. Trimming cost V 7 bases and J 3 bases, with 16 bases left between them. CDR3 DNA: TGCAGCGCCACTGGAGGGGCAGTCTACAATGAGCAGTTCTTC. It is translated as CSATGGAVYNEQFF.

This chain joins TRBV5-1 and TRBJ2-1, with TRBD2 matching over 7 bases. The length of the CDR3 is 14 residues. The germline V gene has CDR1 SGHRS and CDR2 YFSETQ. Unmatched junction bases numbered 4, after V lost 2 bases and J lost 5 bases. The CDR3 region is CASSFLAADNEQFF. The CDR3 bases are TGCGCCAGCAGCTTCCTAGCGGCGGACAATGAGCAGTTCTTC.

The rearrangement joins TRBV30 to TRBJ2-3; D might be TRBD1 (6 bases). This CDR3 is 16 amino acids long. V dropped 1 base and J dropped 11 bases, with 25 bases sitting between them. From germline, CDR1 is GTSNPN and CDR2 SVGIG (reference sequence). As DNA, the CDR3 is TGTGCCTGGAGTGAGTCCCCCGGGACACTTCGCGATGGGCAGTATTTT. Translated, it gives CAWSESPGTLRDGQYF.

The chain couples TRBV7-7 to TRBJ2-5; D is possibly TRBD1 or TRBD2 (6 bases each). V shed 5 bases and J shed 2 bases, with 12 bases lying between them. This CDR3 is built from 14 residues. The germline gives CDR1 SSHAT, CDR2 FNYEAQ (reference sequence). The CDR3 nucleotides are TGTGCCAGCAGCGCCCCGGGGGCTCAAGAGACCCAGTACTTC. Protein sequence: CASSAPGAQETQYF.

V usage is TRBV27 and J usage is TRBJ1-6; D is unclear. Trimming pared 4 bases from V and 4 bases from J, leaving 8 bases between. Germline V gene sequence: CDR1 MNHEY, CDR2 SMNVEV (reference sequence). The CDR3 length is 14 residues. CDR3 nucleotides: TGTGCCAGCAGTTGGACGTCTTATAATTCACCCCTCCACTTT. Translation: CASSWTSYNSPLHF.

The CDR3 coding sequence is TGTGCCAGCTCACCCCCCCGTGGAGACAATGAGCAGTTCTTC. It encodes CASSPPRGDNEQFF. This rearrangement joins TRBV18 to TRBJ2-1; the D is unclear. Germline CDR1 reads KGHSH; CDR2 reads LQKENI. The V end was cut by 3 bases, the J end by 5 bases, with 11 bases between. The CDR3 covers 14 residues.

The V call is TRBV4-3, the J call TRBJ2-3, with 8 bases fitting TRBD2. In germline, CDR1 is LGHNA, CDR2 YSLEER. The ends lost 4 bases at V and 1 base at J; junction bases unmatched: 10. This CDR3 comprises 17 residues. The DNA for the CDR3 is TGCGCCAGCAGCCTGAACCCGGGGACTAGTGGCACAGATACGCAGTATTTT. It encodes CASSLNPGTSGTDTQYF.

This clone was observed once. V gene TRBV25-1 combines with J gene TRBJ1-1; 7 bases are shared with TRBD1. Per germline, CDR1 MGHDK and CDR2 SYGVNS. This CDR3 is built from 14 residues. J was trimmed by 5 bases and V by 4 bases; bases with no gene match: 7. This CDR3 is CASSVTGRGTEAFF. In DNA, the CDR3 is TGTGCCAGCAGTGTGACAGGGAGAGGGACTGAAGCTTTCTTT.

This clone occurred a few times. CDR3 sequence (DNA): TGTGCCAGCAGCGGTGAGACAGGCTCCTACGAGCAGTACTTC. Encoded protein: CASSGETGSYEQYF. The genes are TRBV7-2 and TRBJ2-7; a weak D match, TRBD1 (6 bases). The CDR3 contains 14 residues. In germline, CDR1 is SGHTA, CDR2 FQGNSA. V shed 5 bases and J shed 0 bases, with 11 bases lying between them. Together with reference TRBV7-2 and TRBJ2-7, the CDR3 gives the full variable domain: GAGVSQSPSNKVTEKGKDVELRCDPISGHTALYWYRQSLGQGLEFLIYFQGNSAPDKSGLPSDRFSAERTGGSVSTLTIQRTQQEDSAVYLCASSGETGSYEQYFGPGTRLTVT.

This clone appeared once. V and J are TRBV25-1 and TRBJ1-5, with TRBD1 matching over 7 bases. Germline assignment: CDR1 MGHDK and CDR2 SYGVNS. The CDR3 runs to 14 residues. The ends lost 5 bases at V and 1 base at J; junction bases unmatched: 2. CDR3 in DNA: TGTGCCAGCAGTACGACAGGGAGCAATCAGCCCCAGCATTTT. This codes for CASSTTGSNQPQHF.

The chain joins TRBV29-1 to TRBJ2-3; maybe TRBD1 (5 bases). CDR3 length: 13 residues. In germline, CDR1 is SQVTM, CDR2 ANQGSEA. The CDR3 sequence: CSIGASVTDTQYF. CDR3 nucleotide sequence: TGCAGTATTGGGGCTAGTGTCACAGATACGCAGTATTTT.

The J gene is TRBJ1-6, the V gene TRBV30; 7 bases fit TRBD1. In germline, CDR1 is GTSNPN, CDR2 SVGIG (reference sequence). The CDR3 contains 13 residues. J was trimmed by 7 bases and V by 4 bases; bases with no gene match: 4. The CDR3 sequence: CAWTGQTNSPLHF. CDR3 sequence (DNA): TGTGCCTGGACGGGACAGACAAATTCACCCCTCCACTTT.

This clone was detected a few times. The chain carries TRBV10-3 and TRBJ2-2; possible D gene TRBD2, 5 bases. The CDR3 covers 14 residues. Germline V lookup: CDR1 ENHRY, CDR2 SYGVKD. V gave up 5 bases and J gave up 5 bases, with 12 bases separating them. The CDR3 coding sequence is TGTGCCATCAGTCCGCGGGTCTCGACCGGGGAGCTGTTTTTT. Its translation is CAISPRVSTGELFF.

The chain uses TRBV25-1 and TRBJ2-3, with 12 bases that match TRBD2. Trimming at V came to 7 bases and at J to 3 bases, leaving 2 bases not matched to a gene. This CDR3 comprises 14 residues. The V gene's germline CDR1 is MGHDK and CDR2 SYGVNS. CDR3 bases: TGTGCCAGCACCCTAGCGGGGGGGACAGATACGCAGTATTTT. This sequence encodes CASTLAGGTDTQYF.

This clone was seen a handful of times. V and J are TRBV29-1 and TRBJ2-1; D call uncertain. Germline CDR1 reads SQVTM; CDR2 reads ANQGSEA. Trimming shortened V by 6 bases and J by 3 bases, and 18 bases separated the two germline ends. The CDR3 runs 15 residues. The CDR3 region is CSVGLVKVSYNEQFF. In nucleotides, the CDR3 is TGCAGCGTGGGCCTCGTTAAGGTCAGCTACAATGAGCAGTTCTTC.